The 24 T cell receptor beta chains listed next were all sequenced from one sample in a study of TIL therapy for anti-PD-1-resistant metastatic lung cancer. Sequencing used immunoSEQ v3. The table came from immunoSEQ multiplex PCR; TCRdb's copy has only in-frame clones and leaves some out. The table includes 50,000 to 70,000 clones, roughly 66% detected once. Time point of the sample: pre-treatment sample, taken before nivolumab and TIL therapy. The sequencing used blood, collected at baseline. The receptors derive from a person between 30 and 79 years old with non-small cell lung cancer.

The chain has TRBV11-3 and TRBJ2-5; D may match TRBD1 or TRBD2 (6 bases each). V was shortened by 5 bases and J by 7 bases, with 11 bases between the two germline ends. Germline-derived CDR1 and CDR2 are SGHNT and YENEEA. This CDR3 has 12 residues. The CDR3 region has the DNA TGTGCCAGCAGCGGGGGGCGCGGGACCCAGTACTTC. This codes for CASSGGRGTQYF.

This sequence joins TRBV15 and TRBJ1-1; 7 bases match TRBD1. The germline V gene has CDR1 LNHNV and CDR2 YYDKDF (reference sequence). The CDR3 length is 16 residues. V lost 1 base to trimming and J lost 1 base; unmatched junction nucleotides: 6. Here the CDR3 DNA reads TGTGCCACCAGCAGAGGGGTGGGGACAGCGAACACTGAAGCTTTCTTT. Translation: CATSRGVGTANTEAFF.

A few counts support this clone. This CDR3 reads CASSKDYYEQYF. The CDR3 nucleotides are TGTGCCAGTAGTAAGGACTACTACGAGCAGTACTTC. V and J are TRBV19 and TRBJ2-7, with D tentatively TRBD2 (6 bases). The germline V gene encodes CDR1 LNHDA and CDR2 SQIVND (reference sequence). The CDR3 extends over 12 amino acids. The V gene lost 4 bases and the J gene lost 3 bases, with 7 bases spanning the gap.

This chain connects TRBV29-1 to TRBJ1-2; D is unresolved. V was cut by 6 bases and J by 3 bases, with 20 bases left in between. The CDR3 sequence is 15 residues long. Germline assignment: CDR1 SQVTM and CDR2 ANQGSEA. The CDR3 DNA reads as TGCAGCGTCCAAGGTGGAGGAGCAGAGTACTATGGCTACACCTTC. Its protein is CSVQGGGAEYYGYTF.

V is TRBV6-6 and J is TRBJ1-1, with D uncertain. Germline V gene data show CDR1 as MNHNY and CDR2 as SVGAGI (reference sequence). V was trimmed by 6 bases and J by 0 bases, leaving 5 bases between them. This CDR3 has 12 amino acids. CDR3 sequence reads: CASRRLNTEAFF. The CDR3 coding sequence is TGTGCCAGCAGACGGCTGAACACTGAAGCTTTCTTT.

This chain connects TRBV4-1 to TRBJ1-1; D is unclear. Germline V lookup: CDR1 MGHRA, CDR2 YSYEKL. The ends were cut back, 0 bases at V and 0 bases at J, with 20 bases in the middle. The CDR3 sequence is 19 residues long. CDR3 region: CASSQEEGRVTEMNTEAFF. In DNA, the CDR3 is TGCGCCAGCAGCCAAGAAGAGGGAAGAGTAACGGAGATGAACACTGAAGCTTTCTTT.

The rearrangement uses TRBV15 and TRBJ2-1, with D possibly TRBD2 on 7 matching bases. Trimming shortened V by 7 bases and J by 4 bases, and 17 bases separated the two germline ends. The CDR3 has 15 residues. Germline V gene lookup returns CDR1 LNHNV and CDR2 YYDKDF (reference sequence). The CDR3 DNA follows: TGTGCCACCAAGGGGGGGGACATTCTATACAATGAGCAGTTCTTC. Translated: CATKGGDILYNEQFF.

The V and J genes are TRBV9 and TRBJ1-4; D unclear. This CDR3 contains 14 residues. The ends were cut back, 3 bases at V and 5 bases at J, with 11 bases in the middle. Germline CDR1 SGDLS, CDR2 YYNGEE. CDR3 nucleotides: TGTGCCAGCAGCGCTCGGGCCATAAATGAAAAACTGTTTTTT. Translation gives CASSARAINEKLFF.

The CDR3 DNA reads as TGTGCCAGCAGCTACAGGGGCGGTGAGACCCAGTACTTC. Translated: CASSYRGGETQYF. The V call is TRBV27, the J call TRBJ2-5, with TRBD1 matching over 7 bases. V lost 6 bases, J lost 5 bases, and 6 bases stayed unmatched. The CDR3 is 13 amino acids. Germline loops: CDR1 MNHEY, CDR2 SMNVEV (reference sequence).

This clone was counted a single time. This chain joins TRBV6-5 and TRBJ2-7; 8 nucleotides align to TRBD1. The CDR3 totals 15 residues. V lost 1 base, J lost 2 bases, and 4 bases stayed unmatched. CDR1 is MNHEY and CDR2 is SVGAGI in the germline V gene. CDR3 coding DNA: TGTGCCAGCAGTTACTACAGGGGGTCAACCTACGAGCAGTACTTC. The encoded protein is CASSYYRGSTYEQYF.

The chain links TRBV27 to TRBJ2-1; D gene unclear. The V gene lost 7 bases and the J gene lost 0 bases, with 10 bases spanning the gap. Germline CDR1 is MNHEY and CDR2 is SMNVEV (reference sequence). The CDR3 covers 14 residues. CDR3: CASKGFGSYNEQFF. In DNA form, the CDR3 reads TGTGCCAGCAAAGGGTTCGGCTCCTACAATGAGCAGTTCTTC.

The V gene is TRBV7-8, the J gene TRBJ1-3; D unclear. The germline CDR1 and CDR2 sequences are SGHVS and FQNEAQ. The V and J ends lost 1 base and 2 bases respectively, with 6 bases between them. CDR3 length equals 14 residues. CDR3 bases: TGTGCCAGCAGCTTAGGTACAGCTGGAAACACCATATATTTT. Protein: CASSLGTAGNTIYF.

The chain carries TRBV6-5 and TRBJ1-4, with TRBD1 as a possible D gene (5 bases). V dropped 8 bases and J dropped 4 bases, with 11 bases sitting between them. Germline V gene data show CDR1 as MNHEY and CDR2 as SVGAGI. The CDR3 extends over 13 amino acids. DNA for the CDR3: TGTGCCAGCCGTGGGGGGGTTAATGAAAAACTGTTTTTT. This translates into CASRGGVNEKLFF.

There are a few counts of this clone. The genes are TRBV7-3 and TRBJ2-1; the match to TRBD1 covers 9 bases. The J segment lost 5 bases and the V segment lost 5 bases, leaving 13 bases of the junction unmatched. Germline V lookup: CDR1 SGHTA, CDR2 FQGTGA. This CDR3 spans 17 amino acids. The chain's CDR3 is CASSPVGGDRDNNEQFF. The CDR3 coding sequence is TGTGCCAGCAGCCCCGTCGGTGGGGACAGGGACAACAATGAGCAGTTCTTC.

This chain joins TRBV5-6 and TRBJ1-2, with 10 positions matching TRBD1. This CDR3 has 14 amino acids. V was clipped by 5 bases and J by 4 bases; unmatched bases: 5. Germline values: CDR1 SGHDT, CDR2 YYEEEE. CDR3 DNA sequence: TGTGCCAGCAGGTTCCGGGACAGGGGCTATGGCTACACCTTC. Amino acid sequence: CASRFRDRGYGYTF.

The J gene is TRBJ2-5, the V gene TRBV2; 10 bases match TRBD2. This CDR3 comprises 15 residues. Germline CDR1 SNHLY, CDR2 FYNNEI. V trimming: 3 bases; J trimming: 6 bases; junction bases outside the gene matches: 7. CDR3: CASSESGRGAKTQYF. The CDR3 coding sequence is TGTGCCAGCAGTGAGAGCGGGAGGGGGGCAAAGACCCAGTACTTC.

The J gene is TRBJ1-3, the V gene TRBV6-1; D remains ambiguous. V was trimmed by 7 bases and J by 4 bases, leaving 11 bases between them. Germline CDR1 reads MNHNS; CDR2 reads SASEGT. This CDR3 spans 13 amino acids. CDR3 nucleotides: TGTGCCAGCAAACCGGCAGCAGGAAACACCATATATTTT. Protein sequence: CASKPAAGNTIYF.

The chain couples TRBV19 to TRBJ2-2, with D unclear. The V gene lost 10 bases and the J gene lost 0 bases, with 12 bases spanning the gap. The CDR3 contains 14 residues. Germline CDR1 is LNHDA and CDR2 is SQIVND (reference sequence). The CDR3 here is CATEQFANTGELFF. Written as DNA, the CDR3 is TGTGCCACCGAACAGTTCGCGAACACCGGGGAGCTGTTTTTT.

V is TRBV5-8 and J is TRBJ2-5; TRBD2 is a possible D gene (6 bases). The CDR3 contains 14 residues. Trimming took off 1 base at V and 5 bases at J, with 12 bases between the two ends. CDR1 SGHTS and CDR2 YDEGEE come from the germline V gene. In nucleotides, the CDR3 is TGTGCCAGCAGCTTGCTAGCGTCCAGGGAGACCCAGTACTTC. Amino acids: CASSLLASRETQYF.

V gene TRBV7-9 combines with J gene TRBJ2-5; possibly TRBD2 for D (5 bases). Germline assignment: CDR1 SEHNR and CDR2 FQNEAQ (reference sequence). V gave up 2 bases and J gave up 2 bases, with 12 bases separating them. The CDR3 is made up of 15 amino acids. CDR3: CASSLRGSLQETQYF. In DNA, the CDR3 is TGTGCCAGCAGCTTACGGGGAAGCCTACAAGAGACCCAGTACTTC.

This chain links TRBV7-2 with TRBJ2-1, with D perhaps TRBD2 (6 bases). This CDR3 contains 12 residues. V gave up 5 bases and J gave up 12 bases, with 14 bases separating them. Germline lookup yields CDR1 SGHTA and CDR2 FQGNSA. Here the CDR3 DNA reads TGTGCCAGCAGCCTCCAAGTAGCGGTGCAGTTCTTC. This sequence encodes CASSLQVAVQFF.

The chain is built from TRBV15 and TRBJ1-1; D gene unclear. Trimming cost V 0 bases and J 8 bases, with 7 bases left between them. CDR3 length: 12 residues. From germline, CDR1 is LNHNV and CDR2 YYDKDF (reference sequence). The CDR3 coding sequence is TGTGCCACCAGCAGAGAGACATACGAAGCTTTCTTT. It encodes CATSRETYEAFF.

The rearrangement uses TRBV28 and TRBJ2-7, with 12 positions matching TRBD2. V trimming: 6 bases; J trimming: 4 bases; junction bases outside the gene matches: 1. Germline CDR1 reads MDHEN; CDR2 reads SYDVKM. The CDR3 consists of 13 residues. The CDR3 loop reads CASRLAGGYEQYF. The CDR3, as DNA: TGTGCCAGCAGGCTAGCGGGGGGGTACGAGCAGTACTTC.

This chain uses TRBV27 with TRBJ2-7, with 8 nucleotides matching TRBD2. Germline CDR1 reads MNHEY; CDR2 reads SMNVEV (reference sequence). This CDR3 is built from 15 residues. V was pared by 8 bases and J by 8 bases, with 17 bases of the junction left unmatched. CDR3 amino acids: CASSPGGGRGWQQYF. The CDR3 nucleotides read TGTGCCAGCTCTCCCGGGGGGGGGAGGGGGTGGCAGCAGTACTTC.